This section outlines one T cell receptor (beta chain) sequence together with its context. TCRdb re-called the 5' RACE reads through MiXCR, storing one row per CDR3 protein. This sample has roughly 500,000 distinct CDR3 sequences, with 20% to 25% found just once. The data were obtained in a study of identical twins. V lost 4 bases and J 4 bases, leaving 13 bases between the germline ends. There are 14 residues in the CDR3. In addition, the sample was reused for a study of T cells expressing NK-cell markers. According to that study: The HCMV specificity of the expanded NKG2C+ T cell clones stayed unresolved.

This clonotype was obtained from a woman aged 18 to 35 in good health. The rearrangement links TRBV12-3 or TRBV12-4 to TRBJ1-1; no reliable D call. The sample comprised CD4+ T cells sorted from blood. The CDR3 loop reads CASSYPNTATEAFF. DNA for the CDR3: TGTGCCAGCAGTTACCCGAATACGGCCACTGAAGCTTTCTTT.